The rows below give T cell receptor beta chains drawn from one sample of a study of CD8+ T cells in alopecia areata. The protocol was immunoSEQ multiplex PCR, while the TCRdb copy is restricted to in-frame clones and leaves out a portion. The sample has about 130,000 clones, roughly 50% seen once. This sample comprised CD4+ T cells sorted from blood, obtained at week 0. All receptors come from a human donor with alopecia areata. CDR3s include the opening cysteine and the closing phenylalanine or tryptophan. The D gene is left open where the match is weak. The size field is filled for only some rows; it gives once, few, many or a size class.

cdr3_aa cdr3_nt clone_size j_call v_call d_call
CASRRTDTQYF TGTGCCAGCAGGCGCACAGATACGCAGTATTTT NA TRBJ2-3 TRBV4-2 NA
CASSQGLAGQPQETQYF TGTGCCAGCAGCCAAGGCCTTGCAGGACAGCCCCAAGAGACCCAGTACTTC NA TRBJ2-5 TRBV14 NA
CASSYRGRGTEAFF TGTGCCAGCAGTTACAGGGGGCGAGGAACTGAAGCTTTCTTT NA TRBJ1-1 TRBV7-9 TRBD1
CASSLFQQGQPNYGYTF TGTGCCAGCAGCTTATTCCAACAGGGTCAGCCAAACTATGGCTACACCTTC NA TRBJ1-2 TRBV5-6 NA
CASSITSTGELFF TGTGCCAGCAGTATAACTAGCACCGGGGAGCTGTTTTTT NA TRBJ2-2 TRBV6-5 NA
CASSLRAGGGYGYTF TGTGCCAGCAGCCTCCGGGCGGGGGGAGGCTATGGCTACACCTTC NA TRBJ1-2 TRBV11-3 NA
CASSQDLWTQQFF TGCGCCAGCAGCCAAGATCTGTGGACTCAGCAGTTCTTC NA TRBJ2-1 TRBV4-3 NA
CAWSGQGAGRSQPQHF TGTGCCTGGAGCGGGCAGGGGGCAGGGAGGAGTCAGCCCCAGCATTTT NA TRBJ1-5 TRBV30 TRBD1
CASISPGLGTIYF TGCGCCAGCATTTCACCGGGGTTGGGCACCATATATTTT NA TRBJ1-3 TRBV23-1 NA
CASRDDLYEQYF TGTGCCAGCAGGGACGACCTCTACGAGCAGTACTTC NA TRBJ2-7 TRBV7-2 NA
CASPNNQPQHF TGTGCCAGCCCTAACAATCAGCCCCAGCATTTT NA TRBJ1-5 TRBV5-6 NA
CSVGQGATGANVLTF TGCAGCGTTGGCCAGGGGGCGACTGGGGCCAACGTCCTGACTTTC few TRBJ2-6 TRBV29-1 TRBD1
CASSYSTLSTGNIQYF TGTGCCAGCAGTTACTCAACTTTGAGTACCGGGAACATTCAGTACTTC few TRBJ2-4 TRBV6-5 NA
CASSIEAGRSYEQYF TGTGCCAGTAGTATAGAAGCGGGTCGTTCCTACGAGCAGTACTTC NA TRBJ2-7 TRBV19 NA
CASSVELAGSTDTQYF TGTGCCAGCAGCGTAGAGCTAGCGGGGAGCACAGATACGCAGTATTTT NA TRBJ2-3 TRBV9 TRBD2
CASSLEEGDYGYTF TGTGCCAGCAGCCTGGAGGAGGGGGACTATGGCTACACCTTC NA TRBJ1-2 TRBV5-5 NA
CASSITGGTYNEQFF TGTGCCAGTAGTATAACAGGGGGCACCTACAATGAGCAGTTCTTC NA TRBJ2-1 TRBV19 TRBD1
CAWGTVANQPQHF TGTGCCTGGGGGACAGTTGCTAATCAGCCCCAGCATTTT few TRBJ1-5 TRBV30 TRBD1
CASSSGQGTYEQYF TGTGCCAGCAGCTCCGGACAGGGAACCTACGAGCAGTACTTC NA TRBJ2-7 TRBV7-2 TRBD1
CASNQGGTQYF TGTGCCAGCAACCAGGGAGGTACGCAGTATTTT NA TRBJ2-3 TRBV5-6 NA
CSPGQGNEQYF TGCAGTCCCGGACAGGGGAACGAGCAGTACTTC NA TRBJ2-7 TRBV20-1 TRBD1
CSVGRGNEQFF TGCAGCGTTGGGAGGGGGAATGAGCAGTTCTTC few TRBJ2-1 TRBV29-1 NA
CAWLRHSGRTEAFF TGTGCCTGGTTAAGACACTCGGGCCGGACTGAAGCTTTCTTT NA TRBJ1-1 TRBV30 NA
CASSRTGANNEKLFF TGTGCCAGCAGCCGTACAGGGGCGAATAATGAAAAACTGTTTTTT NA TRBJ1-4 TRBV6-5 TRBD1
CASSFGRGARNQPQHF TGTGCCAGCAGTTTTGGGAGGGGGGCTAGGAATCAGCCCCAGCATTTT NA TRBJ1-5 TRBV7-8 NA
CASSLRGHTGELFF TGTGCCAGCAGTTTACGGGGGCACACCGGGGAGCTGTTTTTT few TRBJ2-2 TRBV6-5 NA
CASSLAGGAGTPLHF TGTGCCAGCAGCTTGGCCGGGGGGGCGGGTACACCCCTCCACTTT few TRBJ1-6 TRBV7-2 NA
CASTQRGTTSGNTIYF TGTGCCAGCACTCAGAGAGGGACCACCTCTGGAAACACCATATATTTT NA TRBJ1-3 TRBV2 NA
CASSSTSGAYNEQFF TGTGCCAGCAGCAGCACTAGCGGGGCTTACAATGAGCAGTTCTTC NA TRBJ2-1 TRBV7-9 TRBD2
CASSFSMFGNQPQHF TGTGCCAGCAGTTTTAGCATGTTCGGCAATCAGCCCCAGCATTTT once TRBJ1-5 TRBV27 NA
CASSVEGQGYGYTF TGTGCCAGCAGCGTAGAAGGGCAGGGGTATGGCTACACCTTC NA TRBJ1-2 TRBV9 NA
CSVTGVTNTGELFF TGCAGCGTTACAGGGGTGACGAACACCGGGGAGCTGTTTTTT NA TRBJ2-2 TRBV29-1 TRBD1